This passage covers 9 T cell receptor beta chains from one sample sequenced in a study of T cell responses to AZD1222 COVID-19 vaccine. The table came from immunoSEQ multiplex PCR; TCRdb's copy has only in-frame clones and leaves some out. The sample lists more than 110,000 clones; about 88% were seen once. This sample comprised peripheral blood, obtained 28 days after the second AZD1222 dose. These receptors were collected from an adult who received the AZD1222 COVID-19 vaccine.

The rearrangement uses TRBV5-1 and TRBJ1-2; D is possibly TRBD1 (6 bases). CDR1 and CDR2 (germline): SGHRS, YFSETQ. V was clipped by 2 bases and J by 6 bases, with 11 bases between them. The CDR3 sequence is 13 residues long. The chain's CDR3 is CASSFGTQDGYTF. CDR3 nucleotides: TGCGCCAGCAGCTTCGGGACACAGGATGGCTACACCTTC.

V usage is TRBV5-1 and J usage is TRBJ2-7; 8 bases line up with TRBD2. The CDR3 loop spans 14 amino acids. Per germline, CDR1 SGHRS and CDR2 YFSETQ. V dropped 0 bases and J dropped 4; count of bases not matched to a gene: 3. This CDR3 reads CASSLAPSGYEQYF. The DNA for the CDR3 is TGCGCCAGCAGCTTGGCCCCTAGCGGGTACGAGCAGTACTTC.

This clone was counted between two and nine times. The CDR3 loop is CASSLPDRVYEQYF. CDR3 coding DNA: TGTGCCAGCAGCTTGCCGGACAGGGTATACGAGCAGTACTTC. V usage is TRBV5-8 and J usage is TRBJ2-7; 8 bases fit TRBD1. This CDR3 is 14 amino acids long. From germline, CDR1 is SGHTS and CDR2 YDEGEE. The V and J ends lost 1 base and 4 bases, in that order; junction bases with no gene match: 4.

V is TRBV10-3 and J is TRBJ2-2, with D unclear. Germline V lookup: CDR1 ENHRY, CDR2 SYGVKD. Trimming removed 2 bases from V and 8 bases from J, with 3 bases in between. CDR3 length: 11 amino acids. In DNA, the CDR3 is TGTGCCATCAGTGAGCTGGGGGAGCTGTTTTTT. It encodes CAISELGELFF.

The chain recombines TRBV6-5 with TRBJ2-5; the D is unclear. Germline loops: CDR1 MNHEY, CDR2 SVGAGI. Trimming took off 11 bases at V and 5 bases at J, with 9 bases between the two ends. The CDR3 is made up of 10 amino acids. The CDR3 bases are TGTGCCTCCCAAGGGGAGACCCAGTACTTC. It specifies CASQGETQYF.

The chain joins TRBV30 to TRBJ2-1; 9 positions agree with TRBD2. Per the germline V gene, CDR1 is GTSNPN and CDR2 is SVGIG (reference sequence). The CDR3 loop spans 15 amino acids. The J segment lost 9 bases and the V segment lost 3 bases, leaving 12 bases of the junction unmatched. The CDR3 DNA reads TGTGCCTGGAGCCAAGGGAGCGGGGGGCAGGGTGAGCAGTTCTTC. Translating gives CAWSQGSGGQGEQFF.

This clone was detected only a few times. The chain links TRBV6-2 or TRBV6-3 to TRBJ1-1; weak D call: TRBD1 (5 bases). The V gene lost 6 bases and the J gene lost 0 bases, with 14 bases spanning the gap. Germline CDR1 and CDR2: MNHEY and SVGEGT. The CDR3 has 15 amino acids. The CDR3 DNA follows: TGTGCCAGCAGCCGCCCGGGACGTGTGAACACTGAAGCTTTCTTT. Amino acid sequence: CASSRPGRVNTEAFF.

The chain is built from TRBV5-1 and TRBJ2-7; TRBD1 might be the D (6 bases). The V gene lost 5 bases and the J gene lost 2 bases, with 11 bases spanning the gap. Germline lookup yields CDR1 SGHRS and CDR2 YFSETQ. The CDR3 has 13 amino acids. The CDR3 DNA follows: TGCGCCAGCAGTGAGGGGGTTACCTACGAGCAGTACTTC. Its protein product is CASSEGVTYEQYF.

This chain uses TRBV5-4 with TRBJ1-5, with TRBD1 matching over 8 bases. Germline V gene sequence: CDR1 SGHNT, CDR2 YYREEE (reference sequence). Unmatched junction bases numbered 5, after V lost 4 bases and J lost 5 bases. This CDR3 has 14 amino acids. The CDR3 here is CASSPDREDQPQHF. The CDR3 bases are TGTGCCAGCAGCCCGGACAGGGAGGATCAGCCCCAGCATTTT.